This TCR beta chain originates from a study of blood T cell repertoires in COVID-19. The V and J ends lost 4 bases and 7 bases respectively, with 21 bases between them. Germline V gene sequence: CDR1 SGDLS, CDR2 YYNGEE. The CDR3 length is 15 residues. In the source study's methods: Counts of nucleated cells, estimated from reference gene primer amplification, were obtained. Profiling relied on immunoSEQ multiplex PCR, and the TCRdb table lists in-frame clones only, not all of them. V and J calls and clone size come straight from that table; D and trimming were deduced from the DNA. The sample has about 98,000 clones, 75% to 90% seen once.

The chain is built from TRBV9 and TRBJ2-7, with a possible D match to TRBD2 (6 bases). This sequence was found in a human donor in a cohort sampled during active COVID-19. The source material was peripheral blood. This chain's CDR3 is CASSSSSRLEGEQYF. CDR3 DNA: TGTGCCAGCAGCTCATCCTCCAGACTAGAAGGTGAGCAGTACTTC.